A single sample is the source of the 12 T cell receptor beta chains below, sequenced in a study of shared clonotypes between healthy human individuals. Measured with immunoSEQ multiplex PCR; TCRdb has only the in-frame clones, and not every one. The sample comprises around 1.9 million clones, roughly 93% of which are singletons, and over 1.5% rests with the top ten. Selected positively for CCR7 and CD45RO-negative, naive CD8 cells excluded terminally differentiated effector memory CD45RA+ cells. Sequencing was performed on naive CD8+ T cells from PBMCs. These receptors were collected from a man aged 18 to 29 in good health. Some clones in this sample may be carry-over from other donors' samples.

The V gene is TRBV27, the J gene TRBJ1-1; 7 nucleotides agree with TRBD1. This CDR3 has 16 residues. Germline V CDR1 and CDR2: MNHEY, SMNVEV (reference sequence). V dropped 5 bases and J dropped 1; count of bases not matched to a gene: 10. The CDR3 here is CASSIRNRGSNTEAFF. The CDR3 DNA reads TGTGCCAGCAGTATTCGAAACAGGGGTTCGAACACTGAAGCTTTCTTT.

This rearrangement joins TRBV7-9 to TRBJ1-2; TRBD1 aligns across 9 bases. The CDR3 runs to 17 residues. The trim removed 4 bases at V and 3 bases at J, leaving 12 bases unmatched. In germline, CDR1 is SEHNR, CDR2 FQNEAQ (reference sequence). The CDR3 coding sequence is TGTGCCAGCAGCTCGCCCCGATGGACAGGGGTGGACTATGGCTACACCTTC. Translation: CASSSPRWTGVDYGYTF. The whole variable domain, remainder taken from reference TRBV7-9 and TRBJ1-2, is DTGVSQNPRHKITKRGQNVTFRCDPISEHNRLYWYRQTLGQGPEFLTYFQNEAQLEKSRLLSDRFSAERPKGSFSTLEIQRTEQGDSAMYLCASSSPRWTGVDYGYTFGSGTRLTVV.

Details on this clone: Mismatch with germline at one junction end may stem from a read error. This chain joins TRBV5-3 and TRBJ1-1; D is possibly TRBD1 (6 bases). TRBV5-3 is an ORF; its function is uncertain. The CDR3 extends over 15 amino acids. This chain's CDR3 is CASSQGTGLGTEAFF. The CDR3 DNA sequence: TGCGCCAGCAGCCAAGGAACAGGGTTGGGGACTGAAGCTTTCTTT.

The CDR3 spells CASSPLEDTQYF. CDR3 nucleotides: TGTGCCAGCAGCCCCCTAGAAGATACGCAGTATTTT. The chain is built from TRBV7-9 and TRBJ2-3, with unresolved D. Germline V gives CDR1 SEHNR, CDR2 FQNEAQ (reference sequence). This CDR3 contains 12 residues. The V gene lost 5 bases and the J gene lost 5 bases, with 8 bases spanning the gap.

The V call is TRBV28, the J call TRBJ2-3; D may be TRBD1 (5 bases). V was clipped by 3 bases and J by 1 base, with 17 bases between them. The CDR3 is 17 residues long. CDR1 is MDHEN and CDR2 is SYDVKM in the germline V gene. The CDR3 spells CASSLGLVWPRTDTQYF. In DNA form, the CDR3 reads TGTGCCAGCAGTTTGGGGCTAGTTTGGCCGCGCACAGATACGCAGTATTTT.

The J gene is TRBJ2-7, the V gene TRBV27; D is ambiguous. The germline CDR1 and CDR2 sequences are MNHEY and SMNVEV (reference sequence). The CDR3 loop spans 16 amino acids. V lost 0 bases and J 3 bases, leaving 15 bases between the germline ends. This CDR3 reads CASSLSPGSAFYEQYF. The CDR3 DNA reads as TGTGCCAGCAGTTTATCGCCCGGTTCCGCCTTCTACGAGCAGTACTTC.

The chain joins TRBV5-8 to TRBJ2-5; no definite D call. Germline CDR1 is SGHTS and CDR2 is YDEGEE. The CDR3 spans 14 residues. The V end lost 1 base, the J end lost 5 bases, and 12 bases lay between the germline ends. The CDR3 spells CASSLRNTTETQYF. DNA for the CDR3: TGTGCCAGCAGCTTGAGGAACACGACCGAGACCCAGTACTTC.

V and J are TRBV11-2 and TRBJ2-1; tentatively, D is TRBD1 (7 bases). Deletions cut 5 bases from V and 7 bases from J, with 27 bases between. The CDR3 has 18 amino acids. Per the germline V gene, CDR1 is SGHAT and CDR2 is FQNNGV. CDR3 bases: TGTGCCAGCAGCCACAACCCTTCGGAGGCAGGGGGGAAGAATGAGCAGTTCTTC. Translation: CASSHNPSEAGGKNEQFF.

This clone was counted once. The CDR3 loop is CASSWGDFGEQYF. The CDR3 nucleotides read TGTGCCAGCAGCTGGGGGGATTTCGGCGAGCAGTACTTC. J is TRBJ2-7 and V is TRBV7-9; a possible D gene is TRBD2 (6 bases). The ends were cut back, 4 bases at V and 6 bases at J, with 13 bases in the middle. The CDR3 has 13 residues. Per the germline V gene, CDR1 is SEHNR and CDR2 is FQNEAQ (reference sequence).

This chain uses TRBV9 with TRBJ1-2, with D perhaps matching TRBD1 (6 bases). Germline CDR1 is SGDLS and CDR2 is YYNGEE. The CDR3 has 12 amino acids. The V and J ends lost 3 bases and 4 bases respectively, with 7 bases between them. The CDR3 here is CASSGGGYGYTF. For the CDR3, the DNA is TGTGCCAGCAGCGGAGGGGGCTATGGCTACACCTTC.

The chain uses TRBV9 and TRBJ2-5; weak D call: TRBD1 (6 bases). The germline V gene encodes CDR1 SGDLS and CDR2 YYNGEE. The CDR3 has 15 amino acids. Trimming cost V 0 bases and J 6 bases, with 15 bases left between them. Here the CDR3 DNA reads TGTGCCAGCAGCGTAGAGGGCAGGGGCAGGCAGACCCAGTACTTC. Translating it yields CASSVEGRGRQTQYF.

The chain uses TRBV5-8 and TRBJ2-7; maybe TRBD2 (7 bases). V was shortened by 4 bases and J by 0 bases, with 11 bases between the two germline ends. Germline CDR1 is SGHTS and CDR2 is YDEGEE. The CDR3 is 14 residues long. The CDR3 bases are TGTGCCAGCAGCAGGGGGGGGAGCTCCTACGAGCAGTACTTC. Translating gives CASSRGGSSYEQYF. Supplemented by reference TRBV5-8 and TRBJ2-7, the full variable domain reads EAGVTQSPTHLIKTRGQQATLRCSPISGHTSVYWYQQALGLGLQFLLWYDEGEERNRGNFPPRFSGRQFPNYSSELNVNALELEDSALYLCASSRGGSSYEQYFGPGTRLTVT.